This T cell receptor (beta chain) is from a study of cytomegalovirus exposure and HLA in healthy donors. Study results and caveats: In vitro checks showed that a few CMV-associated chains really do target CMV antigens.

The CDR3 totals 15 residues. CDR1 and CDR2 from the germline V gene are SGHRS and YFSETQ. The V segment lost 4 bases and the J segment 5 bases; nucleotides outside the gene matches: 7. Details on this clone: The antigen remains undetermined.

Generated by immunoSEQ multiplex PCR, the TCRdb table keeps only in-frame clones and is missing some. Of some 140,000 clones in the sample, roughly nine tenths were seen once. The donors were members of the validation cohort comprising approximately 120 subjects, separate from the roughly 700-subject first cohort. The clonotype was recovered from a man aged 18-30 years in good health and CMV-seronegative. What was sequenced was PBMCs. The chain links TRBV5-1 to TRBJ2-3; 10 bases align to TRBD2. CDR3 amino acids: CASSALAGELDTQYF. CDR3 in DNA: TGCGCCAGCAGCGCCCTAGCGGGAGAACTAGATACGCAGTATTTT.